The 15 T cell receptor beta chains below come from one sample, sequenced in a study of T cell responses to AZD1222 COVID-19 vaccine. Produced via immunoSEQ multiplex PCR; TCRdb's table is partial and in-frame only. The sample records fewer than 150,000 clones, 89% being singletons. Material: peripheral blood, obtained 28 days after the second AZD1222 dose. These TCRs come from an adult who received the AZD1222 COVID-19 vaccine.

This chain links TRBV6-4 with TRBJ2-5, with TRBD1 matching over 8 bases. V trimming: 2 bases; J trimming: 5 bases; junction bases outside the gene matches: 13. The CDR3 extends over 17 amino acids. Germline CDR1 reads MRHNA; CDR2 reads SNTAGT. CDR3 bases: TGTGCCAGCAGTGACCTTGGACAGGGAACTGCTTTTGAGACCCAGTACTTC. Translated, it gives CASSDLGQGTAFETQYF.

The J gene is TRBJ2-2, the V gene TRBV5-5; D is unresolved. This CDR3 region has 17 residues. The V end lost 9 bases, the J end lost 1 base, and 22 bases lay between the germline ends. In germline, CDR1 is SGHKS, CDR2 YYEKEE (reference sequence). The chain's CDR3 is CATALVFGVGNTGELFF. Here the CDR3 DNA reads TGTGCCACGGCCTTAGTTTTCGGAGTGGGGAACACCGGGGAGCTGTTTTTT.

The chain links TRBV5-4 to TRBJ1-1, with a tentative D call TRBD1 (5 bases). V was clipped by 0 bases and J by 2 bases, with 14 bases between them. CDR3 size: 16 residues. Germline assignment: CDR1 SGHNT and CDR2 YYREEE (reference sequence). The CDR3 DNA is TGTGCCAGCAGCTTGGGGATAGGGGCTGGAAACACTGAAGCTTTCTTT. It is translated as CASSLGIGAGNTEAFF.

This chain links TRBV7-9 with TRBJ1-1, with D uncertain. V lost 2 bases to trimming and J lost 1 base, with 14 bases between them. The CDR3 has 16 amino acids. Per the germline V gene, CDR1 is SEHNR and CDR2 is FQNEAQ (reference sequence). CDR3 amino acids: CASSLRGSKQNTEAFF. As DNA, the CDR3 is TGTGCCAGCAGCTTACGAGGGAGCAAACAGAACACTGAAGCTTTCTTT.

This clone was seen a single time. This rearrangement joins TRBV10-3 to TRBJ1-2, with D possibly being TRBD1 (5 bases). Germline values: CDR1 ENHRY, CDR2 SYGVKD. The V end lost 0 bases, the J end lost 3 bases, and 11 bases lay between the germline ends. The length of the CDR3 is 15 residues. CDR3 amino acids: CAISESGGFDYGYTF. The DNA of the CDR3 is TGTGCCATCAGTGAGTCGGGGGGGTTCGACTATGGCTACACCTTC.

By proportion, this clone is medium-sized (0.01 to 0.1%). The V call is TRBV30, the J call TRBJ1-2; possibly TRBD1 for D (5 bases). Trimming stripped 3 bases from V and 3 bases from J, with 20 bases between. Germline V lookup: CDR1 GTSNPN, CDR2 SVGIG (reference sequence). The CDR3 length is 16 residues. CDR3 coding DNA: TGTGCCTGGAGGGGGGGGAGCGCCGCCCCTCACTATGGCTACACCTTC. Translated: CAWRGGSAAPHYGYTF.

The chain joins TRBV18 to TRBJ1-2; D call uncertain. This CDR3 is 14 amino acids long. V lost 0 bases and J lost 1, with 6 bases in between. Germline values: CDR1 KGHSH, CDR2 LQKENI. As DNA, the CDR3 is TGTGCCAGCTCACCACCGTCAAGTAACTATGGCTACACCTTC. Its translation: CASSPPSSNYGYTF.

The rearrangement joins TRBV6-2 or TRBV6-3 to TRBJ1-5; 10 positions agree with TRBD1. V was clipped by 6 bases and J by 7 bases; unmatched bases: 9. Germline CDR1 reads MNHEY; CDR2 reads SVGEGT. There are 15 residues in the CDR3. The CDR3 spells CASSPGTGDSQPQHF. The CDR3 DNA is TGTGCCAGCAGCCCCGGGACAGGGGATAGCCAGCCCCAGCATTTT.

The chain uses TRBV11-2 and TRBJ1-1, with D possibly matching TRBD1 (6 bases). V gave up 5 bases and J gave up 4 bases, with 14 bases separating them. This CDR3 region has 14 residues. Germline CDR1 is SGHAT and CDR2 is FQNNGV. The CDR3 reads CASSRGEGGTEAFF. CDR3 DNA sequence: TGTGCCAGCAGCCGAGGGGAGGGGGGCACTGAAGCTTTCTTT.

J is TRBJ2-1 and V is TRBV5-1; 9 nucleotides align to TRBD2. The germline V gene has CDR1 SGHRS and CDR2 YFSETQ. V was clipped by 4 bases and J by 5 bases; unmatched bases: 10. The CDR3 runs to 16 residues. CDR3 in amino acids: CASSPNSGSYHNEQFF. The CDR3 DNA sequence: TGCGCCAGCAGCCCTAATAGCGGGAGTTACCACAATGAGCAGTTCTTC.

The genes are TRBV21-1 and TRBJ1-6; the DNA was not used to check the table's D call, TRBD1. TRBV21-1 is a listed pseudogene. This CDR3 comprises 18 residues. CDR3 loop: CASSKVRGTVSYNSPLHF. The CDR3 DNA follows: TGTGCCAGCAGCAAAGTAAGGGGGACAGTCTCCTATAATTCACCCCTCCACTTT.

The chain couples TRBV7-6 to TRBJ2-5; D possibly corresponds to TRBD1 (7 bases). The CDR3 is made up of 15 amino acids. CDR1 is SGHVS, CDR2 FNYEAQ, per germline. Trimming left V 5 bases short and J 5 bases short, with 18 bases between. CDR3 sequence (DNA): TGTGCCAGCAGCCGACAGGGCGGCGGAGGGGAGACCCAGTACTTC. It encodes CASSRQGGGGETQYF.

This clone occurred once. The DNA of the CDR3 is TGTGCCAGCCTACCTACCGGGCAGGGGGGCCACGAGCAGTACTTC. The encoded protein is CASLPTGQGGHEQYF. The rearrangement uses TRBV19 and TRBJ2-7; possibly TRBD1 for D (7 bases). The CDR3 sequence is 15 residues long. The V gene lost 9 bases and the J gene lost 5 bases, with 23 bases spanning the gap. Germline CDR1 and CDR2: LNHDA and SQIVND (reference sequence).

The chain is built from TRBV6-6 and TRBJ1-4; 7 bases map to TRBD1. Losses at the gene ends were 1 base for V and 12 bases for J; bases not matched to a gene: 8. The CDR3 spans 14 residues. Germline lookup yields CDR1 MNHNY and CDR2 SVGAGI (reference sequence). The CDR3 DNA follows: TGTGCCAGCAGTTACTTCAGGGGGGCCGAAGAACTGTTTTTT. The encoded protein is CASSYFRGAEELFF.

The genes are TRBV7-7 and TRBJ2-7; the match to TRBD2 covers 14 bases. From germline, CDR1 is SSHAT and CDR2 FNYEAQ (reference sequence). J gave up 2 bases and V 10 bases, and 19 bases lay outside the gene matches. The CDR3 sequence is 19 residues long. The CDR3 nucleotides are TGTGCCATTCAATACAGGACTAGCGGGAGGCTCACCAGCCCCTACGAGCAGTACTTC. This encodes CAIQYRTSGRLTSPYEQYF.